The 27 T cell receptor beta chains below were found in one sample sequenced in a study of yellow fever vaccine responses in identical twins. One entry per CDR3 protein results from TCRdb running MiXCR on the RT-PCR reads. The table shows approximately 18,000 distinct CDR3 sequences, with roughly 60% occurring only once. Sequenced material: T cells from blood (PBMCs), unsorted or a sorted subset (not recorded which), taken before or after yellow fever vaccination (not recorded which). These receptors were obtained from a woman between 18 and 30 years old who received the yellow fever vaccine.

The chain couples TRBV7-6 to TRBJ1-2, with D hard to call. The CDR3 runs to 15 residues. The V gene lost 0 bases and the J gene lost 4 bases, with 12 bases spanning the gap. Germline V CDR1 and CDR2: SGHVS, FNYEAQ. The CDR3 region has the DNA TGTGCCAGCAGCTTAGCGGGAGTCACTTCCTATGGCTACACCTTC. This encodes CASSLAGVTSYGYTF.

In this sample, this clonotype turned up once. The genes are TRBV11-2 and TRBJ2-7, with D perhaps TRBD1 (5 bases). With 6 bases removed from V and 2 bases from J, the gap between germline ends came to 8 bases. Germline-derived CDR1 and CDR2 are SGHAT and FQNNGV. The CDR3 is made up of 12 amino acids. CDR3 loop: CASSSDTYEQYF. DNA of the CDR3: TGTGCCAGCAGTTCGGACACCTACGAGCAGTACTTC. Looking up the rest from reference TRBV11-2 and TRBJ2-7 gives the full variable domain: EAGVAQSPRYKIIEKRQSVAFWCNPISGHATLYWYQQILGQGPKLLIQFQNNGVVDDSQLPKDRFSAERLKGVDSTLKIQPAKLEDSAVYLCASSSDTYEQYFGPGTRLTVT.

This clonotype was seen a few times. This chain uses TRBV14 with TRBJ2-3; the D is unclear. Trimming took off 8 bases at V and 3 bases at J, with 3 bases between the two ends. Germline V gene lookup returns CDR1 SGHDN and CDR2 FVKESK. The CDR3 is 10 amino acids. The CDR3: CASGTDTQYF. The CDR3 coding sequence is TGTGCCAGCGGGACAGATACGCAGTATTTT.

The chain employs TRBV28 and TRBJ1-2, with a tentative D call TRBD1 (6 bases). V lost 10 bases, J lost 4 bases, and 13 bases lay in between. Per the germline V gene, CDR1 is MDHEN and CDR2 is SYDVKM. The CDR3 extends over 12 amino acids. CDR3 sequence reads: CATRTEPYGYTF. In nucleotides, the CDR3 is TGTGCCACCCGGACAGAACCCTATGGCTACACCTTC.

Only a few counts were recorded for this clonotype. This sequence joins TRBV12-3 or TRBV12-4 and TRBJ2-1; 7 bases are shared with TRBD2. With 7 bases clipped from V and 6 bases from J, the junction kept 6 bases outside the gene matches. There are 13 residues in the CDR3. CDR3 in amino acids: CASTTGGFNEQFF. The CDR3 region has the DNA TGTGCCAGCACGACCGGGGGGTTCAATGAGCAGTTCTTC.

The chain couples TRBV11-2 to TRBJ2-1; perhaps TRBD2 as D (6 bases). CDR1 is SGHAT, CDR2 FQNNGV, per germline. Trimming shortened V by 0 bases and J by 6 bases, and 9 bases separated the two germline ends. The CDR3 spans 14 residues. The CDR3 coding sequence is TGTGCCAGCAGCTTAGACGGGAGTGTCAATGAGCAGTTCTTC. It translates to CASSLDGSVNEQFF. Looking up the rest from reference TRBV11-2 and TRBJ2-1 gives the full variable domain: EAGVAQSPRYKIIEKRQSVAFWCNPISGHATLYWYQQILGQGPKLLIQFQNNGVVDDSQLPKDRFSAERLKGVDSTLKIQPAKLEDSAVYLCASSLDGSVNEQFFGPGTRLTVL.

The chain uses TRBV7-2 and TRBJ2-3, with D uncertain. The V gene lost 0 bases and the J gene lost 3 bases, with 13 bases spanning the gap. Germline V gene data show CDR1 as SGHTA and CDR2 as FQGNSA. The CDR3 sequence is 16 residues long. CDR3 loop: CASSLAGPFLTDTQYF. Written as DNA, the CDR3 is TGTGCCAGCAGCTTAGCGGGCCCCTTTTTAACAGATACGCAGTATTTT. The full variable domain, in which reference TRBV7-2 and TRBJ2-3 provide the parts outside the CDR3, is GAGVSQSPSNKVTEKGKDVELRCDPISGHTALYWYRQSLGQGLEFLIYFQGNSAPDKSGLPSDRFSAERTGGSVSTLTIQRTQQEDSAVYLCASSLAGPFLTDTQYFGPGTRLTVL.

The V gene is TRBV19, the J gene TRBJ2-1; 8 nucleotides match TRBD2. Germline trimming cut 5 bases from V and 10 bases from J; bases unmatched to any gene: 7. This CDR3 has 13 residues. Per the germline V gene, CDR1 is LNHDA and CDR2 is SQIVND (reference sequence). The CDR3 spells CASSLTGTREQFF. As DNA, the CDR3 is TGTGCCAGTAGTCTAACAGGGACTAGGGAGCAGTTCTTC.

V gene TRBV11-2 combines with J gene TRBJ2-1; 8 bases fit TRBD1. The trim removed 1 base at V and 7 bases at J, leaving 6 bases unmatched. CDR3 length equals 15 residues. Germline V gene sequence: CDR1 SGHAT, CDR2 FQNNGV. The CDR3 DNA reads TGTGCCAGCAGCTTAGTGGCAGGGGGCGGGAATGAGCAGTTCTTC. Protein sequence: CASSLVAGGGNEQFF. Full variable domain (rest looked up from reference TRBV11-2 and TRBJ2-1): EAGVAQSPRYKIIEKRQSVAFWCNPISGHATLYWYQQILGQGPKLLIQFQNNGVVDDSQLPKDRFSAERLKGVDSTLKIQPAKLEDSAVYLCASSLVAGGGNEQFFGPGTRLTVL.

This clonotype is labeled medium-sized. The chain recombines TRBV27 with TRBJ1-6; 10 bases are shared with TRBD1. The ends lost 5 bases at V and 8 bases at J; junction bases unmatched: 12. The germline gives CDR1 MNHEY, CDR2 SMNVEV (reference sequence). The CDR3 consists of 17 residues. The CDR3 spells CASSAAAPGQGYSPLHF. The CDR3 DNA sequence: TGTGCCAGCAGTGCGGCAGCCCCGGGACAGGGGTATTCACCCCTCCACTTT.

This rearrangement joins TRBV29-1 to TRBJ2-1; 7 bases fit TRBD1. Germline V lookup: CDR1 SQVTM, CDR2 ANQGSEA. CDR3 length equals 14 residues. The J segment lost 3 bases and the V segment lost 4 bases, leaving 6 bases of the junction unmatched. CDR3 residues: CSVGSQGVYNEQFF. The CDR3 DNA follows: TGCAGCGTTGGTTCCCAGGGGGTCTACAATGAGCAGTTCTTC.

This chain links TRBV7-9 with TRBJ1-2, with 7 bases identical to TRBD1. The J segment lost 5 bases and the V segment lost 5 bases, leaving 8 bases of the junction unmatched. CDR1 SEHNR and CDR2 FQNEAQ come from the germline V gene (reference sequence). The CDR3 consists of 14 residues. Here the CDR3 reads CASSRPGQLYGYTF. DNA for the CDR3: TGTGCCAGCAGCCGACCGGGACAGCTGTATGGCTACACCTTC.

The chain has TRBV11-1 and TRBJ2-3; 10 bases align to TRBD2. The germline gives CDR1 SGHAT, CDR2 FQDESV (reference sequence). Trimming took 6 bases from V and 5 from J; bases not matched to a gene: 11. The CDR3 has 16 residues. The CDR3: CASSPGTSAGQDTQYF. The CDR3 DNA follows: TGTGCCAGCAGTCCTGGGACTAGCGCAGGTCAAGATACGCAGTATTTT.

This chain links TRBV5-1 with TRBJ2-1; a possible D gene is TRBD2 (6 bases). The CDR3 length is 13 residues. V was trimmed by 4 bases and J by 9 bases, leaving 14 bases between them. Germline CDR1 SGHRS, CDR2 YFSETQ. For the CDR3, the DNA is TGCGCCAGCAGCCTTAGCGGACCCCGTGAGCAGTTCTTC. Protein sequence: CASSLSGPREQFF.

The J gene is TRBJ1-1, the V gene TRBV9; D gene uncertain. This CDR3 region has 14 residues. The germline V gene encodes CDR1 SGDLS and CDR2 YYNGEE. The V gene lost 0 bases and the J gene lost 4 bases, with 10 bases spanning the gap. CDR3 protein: CASSVDFGVTEAFF. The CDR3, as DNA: TGTGCCAGCAGCGTAGACTTCGGGGTCACTGAAGCTTTCTTT.

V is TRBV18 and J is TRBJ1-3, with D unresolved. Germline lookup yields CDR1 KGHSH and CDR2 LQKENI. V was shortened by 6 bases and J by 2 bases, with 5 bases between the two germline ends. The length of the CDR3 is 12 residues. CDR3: CASSDAGNTIYF. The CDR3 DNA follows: TGTGCCAGCTCGGACGCTGGAAACACCATATATTTT.

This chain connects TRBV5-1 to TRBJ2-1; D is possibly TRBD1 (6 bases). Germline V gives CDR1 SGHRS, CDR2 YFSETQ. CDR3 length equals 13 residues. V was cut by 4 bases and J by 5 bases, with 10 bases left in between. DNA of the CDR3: TGCGCCAGCAGCAAAGGGACAAACAATGAGCAGTTCTTC. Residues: CASSKGTNNEQFF.

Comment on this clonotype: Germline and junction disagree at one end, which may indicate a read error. The CDR3 DNA reads TGTGCCAGTTCACCGGATGGGAGCCGCAATGAGCAGTTCTTC. The encoded protein is CASSPDGSRNEQFF. The chain couples TRBV18 to TRBJ2-1; perhaps TRBD2 as D (5 bases). CDR3 length equals 14 residues. Per germline, CDR1 KGHSH and CDR2 LQKENI.

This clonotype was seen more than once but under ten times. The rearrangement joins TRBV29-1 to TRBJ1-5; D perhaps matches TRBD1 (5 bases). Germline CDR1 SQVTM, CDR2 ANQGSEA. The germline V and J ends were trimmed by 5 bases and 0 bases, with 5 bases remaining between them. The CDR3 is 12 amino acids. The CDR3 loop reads CSVQGSNQPQHF. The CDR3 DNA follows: TGCAGCGTTCAGGGTAGCAATCAGCCCCAGCATTTT.

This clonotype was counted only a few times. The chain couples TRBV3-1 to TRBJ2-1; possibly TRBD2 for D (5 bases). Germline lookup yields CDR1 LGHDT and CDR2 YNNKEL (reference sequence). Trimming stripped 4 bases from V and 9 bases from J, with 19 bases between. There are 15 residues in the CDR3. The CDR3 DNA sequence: TGTGCCAGCAGCCTCTCCCGGGGATCCAAAAGTGAGCAGTTCTTC. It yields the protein CASSLSRGSKSEQFF.

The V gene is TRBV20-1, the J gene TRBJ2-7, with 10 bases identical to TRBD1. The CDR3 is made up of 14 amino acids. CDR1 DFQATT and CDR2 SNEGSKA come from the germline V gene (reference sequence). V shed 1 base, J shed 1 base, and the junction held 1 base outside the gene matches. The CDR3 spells CSARGTGGSYEQYV. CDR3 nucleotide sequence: TGCAGTGCTAGAGGGACAGGGGGGTCCTACGAGCAGTACGTC.

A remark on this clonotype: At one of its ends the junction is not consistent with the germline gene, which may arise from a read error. CDR3 bases: TGTGCCAGCAGTCTAGCACCCGTGATTGCTTTCTTT. Protein product: CASSLAPVIAFF. This rearrangement joins TRBV12-3 or TRBV12-4 to TRBJ1-1; no clear D gene. The CDR3 extends over 12 amino acids.

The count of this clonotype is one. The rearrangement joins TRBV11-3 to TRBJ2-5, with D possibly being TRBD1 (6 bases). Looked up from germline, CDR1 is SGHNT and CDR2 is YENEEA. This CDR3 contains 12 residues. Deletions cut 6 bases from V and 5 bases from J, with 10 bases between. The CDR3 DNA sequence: TGTGCCAGCAGACGTACAGGGGAGACCCAGTACTTC. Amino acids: CASRRTGETQYF.

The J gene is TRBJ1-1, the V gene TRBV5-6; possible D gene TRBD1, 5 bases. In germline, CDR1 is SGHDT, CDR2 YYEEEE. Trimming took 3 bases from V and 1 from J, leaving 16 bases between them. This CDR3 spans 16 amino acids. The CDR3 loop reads CASSSLQVIGNTEAFF. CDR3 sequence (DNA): TGTGCCAGCAGCTCATTACAGGTCATCGGGAACACTGAAGCTTTCTTT.

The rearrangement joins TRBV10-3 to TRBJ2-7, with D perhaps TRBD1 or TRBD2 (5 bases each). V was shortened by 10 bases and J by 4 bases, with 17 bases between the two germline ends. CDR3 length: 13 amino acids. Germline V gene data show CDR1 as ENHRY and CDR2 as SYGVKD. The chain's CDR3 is CATAGDAGYEQYF. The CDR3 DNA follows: TGTGCCACCGCCGGGGACGCGGGTTACGAGCAGTACTTC.

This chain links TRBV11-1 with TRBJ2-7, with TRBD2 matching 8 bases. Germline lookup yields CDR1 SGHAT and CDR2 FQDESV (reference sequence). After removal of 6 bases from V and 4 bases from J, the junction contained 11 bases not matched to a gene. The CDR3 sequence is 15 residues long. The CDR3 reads CASRDPGLVLYEQYF. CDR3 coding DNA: TGTGCCAGCAGGGATCCGGGACTAGTCTTATACGAGCAGTACTTC. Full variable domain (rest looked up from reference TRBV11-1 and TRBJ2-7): EAEVAQSPRYKITEKSQAVAFWCDPISGHATLYWYRQILGQGPELLVQFQDESVVDDSQLPKDRFSAERLKGVDSTLKIQPAELGDSAMYLCASRDPGLVLYEQYFGPGTRLTVT.

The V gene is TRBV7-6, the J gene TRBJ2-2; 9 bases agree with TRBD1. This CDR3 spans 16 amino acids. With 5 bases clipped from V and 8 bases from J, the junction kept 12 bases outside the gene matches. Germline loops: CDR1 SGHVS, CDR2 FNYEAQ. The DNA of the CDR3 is TGTGCCAGCAGCCTACTGGCACAGGGGGCGATTGGGGAGCTGTTTTTT. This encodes CASSLLAQGAIGELFF.